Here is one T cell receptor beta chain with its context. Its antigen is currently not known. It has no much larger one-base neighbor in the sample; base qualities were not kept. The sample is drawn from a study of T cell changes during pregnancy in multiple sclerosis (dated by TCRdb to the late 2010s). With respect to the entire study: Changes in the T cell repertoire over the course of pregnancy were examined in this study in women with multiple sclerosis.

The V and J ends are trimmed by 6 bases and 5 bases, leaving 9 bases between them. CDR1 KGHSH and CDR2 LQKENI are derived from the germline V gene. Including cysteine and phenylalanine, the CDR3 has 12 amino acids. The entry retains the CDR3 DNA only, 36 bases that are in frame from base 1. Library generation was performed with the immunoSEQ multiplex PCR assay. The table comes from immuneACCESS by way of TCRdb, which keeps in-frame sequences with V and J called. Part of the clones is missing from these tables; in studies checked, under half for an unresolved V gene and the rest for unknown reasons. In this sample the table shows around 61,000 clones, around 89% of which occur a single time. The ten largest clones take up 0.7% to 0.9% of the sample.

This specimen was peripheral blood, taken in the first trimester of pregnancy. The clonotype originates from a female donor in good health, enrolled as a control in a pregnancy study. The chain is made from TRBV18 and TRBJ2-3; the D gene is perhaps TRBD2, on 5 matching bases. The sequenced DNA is TGTGCCAGCTCCCCGGGGAAAGATACGCAGTATTTT. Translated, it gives CASSPGKDTQYF. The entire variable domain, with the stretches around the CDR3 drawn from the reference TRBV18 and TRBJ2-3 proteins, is NAGVMQNPRHLVRRRGQEARLRCSPMKGHSHVYWYRQLPEEGLKFMVYLQKENIIDESGMPKERFSAEFPKEGPSILRIQQVVRGDSAAYFCASSPGKDTQYFGPGTRLTVL.